The present entry profiles one T cell receptor beta chain with its context. This sample is drawn from a study of metastatic and nonmetastatic thyroid tumors. Via MiXCR, TCRdb re-called the PCR reads. The sample carries fewer than 25,000 clones, about 14% recorded once. There were no patients who had received any treatment before thyroid surgery. Sequencing was done on a sample of tumor tissue. This receptor was taken from a female donor with papillary thyroid cancer or a benign thyroid nodule (not recorded which). Some clones in this sample may be carry-over from other donors' samples.

In DNA, the CDR3 is TGCAGTGTGGACGGGCGGGGGGGAGATACGCAGTATTTT. Encoded protein: CSVDGRGGDTQYF. The chain recombines TRBV20-1 with TRBJ2-3, with 9 bases identical to TRBD2. J was trimmed by 5 bases and V by 7 bases; bases with no gene match: 7. CDR1 and CDR2 (germline): DFQATT, SNEGSKA (reference sequence). The CDR3 extends over 13 amino acids.